This T cell receptor (beta chain) was recorded in a study of molecular identifiers for immune sequencing clone quantification. TCRdb independently ran MiXCR on the PCR reads; one entry per CDR3 protein. Here the sample spans about 320,000 distinct CDR3 sequences, roughly a fifth being singletons. This clonotype was detected many times. The CDR3 runs 16 residues. Per the germline V gene, CDR1 is LNHDA and CDR2 is SQIVND (reference sequence). J lost 0 bases, V lost 8 bases, and 7 bases had no gene match. The chain carries TRBV19 and TRBJ2-6, with 7 bases matching TRBD1. This clonotype was sampled from a human donor in good health. Some libraries in this study had Jurkat cell RNA spiked in. Input material: naive CD8+ T cells from blood, with Jurkat cell RNA spiked in. Stated subset: FACS-sorted CD8+CD4-CCR7+CD45RA+ naive T cells. The CDR3 sequence: CASVDRANSGANVLTF. CDR3 in DNA: TGTGCCAGTGTCGACAGGGCCAACTCTGGGGCCAACGTCCTGACTTTC.